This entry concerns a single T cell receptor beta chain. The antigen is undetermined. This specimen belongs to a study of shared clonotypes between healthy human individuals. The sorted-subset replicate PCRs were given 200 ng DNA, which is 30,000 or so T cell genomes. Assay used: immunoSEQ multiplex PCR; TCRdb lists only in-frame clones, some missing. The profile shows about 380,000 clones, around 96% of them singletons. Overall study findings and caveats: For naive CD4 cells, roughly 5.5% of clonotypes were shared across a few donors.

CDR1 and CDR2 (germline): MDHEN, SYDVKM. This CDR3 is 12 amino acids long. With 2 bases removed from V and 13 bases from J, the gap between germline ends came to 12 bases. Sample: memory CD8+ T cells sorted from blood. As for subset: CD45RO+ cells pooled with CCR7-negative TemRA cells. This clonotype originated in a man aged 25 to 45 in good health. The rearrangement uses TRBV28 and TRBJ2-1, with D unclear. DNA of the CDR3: TGTGCCAGCAGTTTAATTAAGGCCAATCAGTTCTTC. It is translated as CASSLIKANQFF.